Each of the 2 T cell receptor beta chains below was sequenced from the same sample in a study of T-cell reconstitution after alpha-beta-depleted transplantation in children. Unique molecular identifiers were built into the TCRbeta library. MiXCR was run by TCRdb on the PCR reads, yielding one entry per CDR3 protein. The sample holds 500,000 or so distinct CDR3 sequences, about 33% seen once. The input for sequencing was PBMCs from the stem cell graft donor, taken from the stem cell graft. These receptors were collected from a human donor who donated a stem cell graft to a child with aplastic anemia.

The chain employs TRBV20-1 and TRBJ1-2; TRBD1 matches at 9 bases. After removal of 3 bases from V and 5 bases from J, the junction contained 10 bases not matched to a gene. The CDR3 loop spans 15 amino acids. CDR1 and CDR2 (germline): DFQATT, SNEGSKA (reference sequence). CDR3 region: CSASPPGQGFYGYTF. The CDR3 bases are TGCAGTGCTAGTCCACCGGGACAGGGATTTTATGGCTACACCTTC.

The chain links TRBV18 to TRBJ2-4; possibly TRBD2 for D (6 bases). CDR3 length: 16 residues. V dropped 0 bases and J dropped 3 bases, with 12 bases sitting between them. The germline V gene has CDR1 KGHSH and CDR2 LQKENI. This chain's CDR3 is CASSPPEAGGKNIQYF. CDR3 nucleotides: TGTGCCAGCTCACCACCGGAGGCCGGGGGCAAAAACATTCAGTACTTC.